What follows describes a single T cell receptor beta chain. Sequenced by immunoSEQ multiplex PCR; TCRdb stores in-frame clones only, minus some. The data contain roughly 550,000 clones, 75% to 85% of them singletons. This sample was taken from a study of shared T cell receptors in the human thymus. The V gene's germline CDR1 is LNHDA and CDR2 SQIVND (reference sequence). The CDR3 sequence is 14 residues long. V lost 7 bases to trimming and J lost 4 bases; unmatched junction nucleotides: 6. The same data also contributed to another study, on human thymus T cells. That source reports: Thymus tissue for the work was resected from patients undergoing corrective heart surgery. In thymic and blood repertoires alike, V and J usage looked biased.

The TCR originated in a boy less than two years old with a congenital heart defect. The sequenced sample was thymocytes. The chain recombines TRBV19 with TRBJ2-4, with 8 bases lining up with TRBD2. The CDR3: CASNGRGRKNIQYF. DNA of the CDR3: TGTGCCAGTAACGGACGCGGGAGGAAAAACATTCAGTACTTC. Variable domain in full (rest from reference TRBV19 and TRBJ2-4): DGGITQSPKYLFRKEGQNVTLSCEQNLNHDAMYWYRQDPGQGLRLIYYSQIVNDFQKGDIAEGYSVSREKKESFPLTVTSAQKNPTAFYLCASNGRGRKNIQYFGAGTRLSVL.